These T cell receptor beta chains were read from a single sample in a study of shared clonotypes between healthy human individuals. Method: immunoSEQ multiplex PCR; TCRdb's copy keeps in-frame clones and lacks some. The profile shows 2 million to 2.5 million clones, about 94% of them singletons. The sequenced sample was naive CD4+ T cells sorted from blood. Receptors originate from a man aged 18 to 29 in good health. Both conserved end residues are part of each CDR3. D genes are given only for firm matches. Size values are once, few and many counts, or a class for expanded clones, and some rows have none.

j_gene,v_gene,d_gene,abundance,CDR3aa,CDR3nt
TRBJ2-7,TRBV2,.,.,CASRTGPGEQYF,TGTGCCAGCCGGACGGGGCCGGGAGAGCAGTACTTC
TRBJ2-7,TRBV5-4,.,.,CASSPGVAVSSYEQYF,TGTGCCAGCAGCCCAGGGGTAGCGGTCAGCTCCTACGAGCAGTACTTC
TRBJ1-1,TRBV6-6,.,.,CASSYSEGITEAFF,TGTGCCAGCAGTTACTCTGAGGGTATCACTGAAGCTTTCTTT
TRBJ1-5,TRBV7-9,.,.,CASSLGDFQPQHF,TGTGCCAGCAGCTTAGGAGATTTCCAGCCCCAGCATTTT
TRBJ2-1,TRBV10-3,TRBD2,.,CAISSSGNEQFF,TGTGCCATCAGTAGTAGCGGGAATGAGCAGTTCTTC
TRBJ1-2,TRBV5-1,.,.,CASSAAGDGYTF,TGCGCCAGCAGCGCTGCTGGGGACGGCTACACCTTC
TRBJ2-1,TRBV11-2,.,.,CASSSSRGDEQFF,TGTGCCAGCAGTTCCTCTAGGGGCGATGAGCAGTTCTTC
TRBJ2-7,TRBV29-1,TRBD2,.,CSVRLADSYEQYF,TGCAGCGTGCGGCTAGCGGACTCCTACGAGCAGTACTTC
TRBJ1-3,TRBV5-6,.,.,CASSLITGNTIYF,TGTGCCAGCAGCTTAATCACTGGAAACACCATATATTTT
TRBJ1-4,TRBV14,.,.,CASSPRGIGEKLFF,TGTGCCTCCTCTCCCCGGGGGATAGGAGAAAAACTGTTTTTT
TRBJ2-2,TRBV5-1,TRBD2,.,CASSLLAANTGELFF,TGCGCCAGCAGCCTCCTAGCGGCGAACACCGGGGAGCTGTTTTTT
TRBJ1-1,TRBV6-1,.,.,CASSEAQVQAFF,TGTGCCAGCAGTGAAGCGCAGGTGCAAGCTTTCTTT
TRBJ2-5,TRBV5-1,.,.,CASSPRGVGGGETQYF,TGCGCCAGCAGCCCTCGGGGTGTGGGTGGTGGAGAGACCCAGTACTTC
TRBJ2-2,TRBV5-4,.,.,CASSHTTANTGELFF,TGTGCCAGCAGCCATACGACGGCGAACACCGGGGAGCTGTTTTTT
TRBJ1-1,TRBV19,.,.,CASSKDRYSYLLTFF,TGTGCCAGTAGTAAGGACCGTTACTCTTATTTGTTAACTTTCTTT
TRBJ2-7,TRBV5-6,TRBD1,.,CASSSSGTGDYEQYF,TGTGCCAGCAGCTCGTCCGGGACAGGAGACTACGAGCAGTACTTC
TRBJ1-2,TRBV18,.,.,CASSPSGVTYGYTF,TGTGCCAGCTCGCCATCCGGAGTAACCTATGGCTACACCTTC
TRBJ2-7,TRBV7-2,.,.,CASSLVGGLYEQYF,TGTGCCAGCAGCTTAGTGGGGGGGCTCTACGAGCAGTACTTC
TRBJ2-1,TRBV4-3,TRBD2,.,CASSQAAASGRYEQFF,TGCGCCAGCAGCCAAGCCGCGGCTAGCGGGAGGTATGAGCAGTTCTTC
TRBJ2-2,TRBV9,.,.,CASTLGTNTGELFF,TGTGCCAGCACTCTTGGCACAAACACCGGGGAGCTGTTTTTT
TRBJ2-3,TRBV10-1,.,once,CASSEKPIDTQYF,TGCGCCAGCAGTGAAAAGCCGATAGATACGCAGTATTTT
TRBJ1-3,TRBV6-5,.,.,CASSYDALRNTIYF,TGTGCCAGCAGTTACGATGCATTGCGAAACACCATATATTTT
TRBJ1-3,TRBV9,.,.,CASSARAGVYSGNTIYF,TGTGCCAGCAGCGCCCGGGCGGGGGTTTACTCTGGAAACACCATATATTTT
TRBJ2-7,TRBV10-3,.,.,CAISDAPYEQYF,TGTGCCATCAGTGACGCTCCCTACGAGCAGTACTTC
TRBJ2-7,TRBV10-3,.,once,CAISEFSGAIRTYEQYF,TGTGCCATCAGTGAGTTTTCGGGGGCGATTAGGACCTACGAGCAGTACTTC
TRBJ1-6,TRBV5-4,.,.,CASSLFGQDNSPLHF,TGTGCCAGCAGCTTGTTTGGACAAGATAATTCACCCCTCCACTTT
TRBJ2-7,TRBV9,.,.,CASSVRDGKGYEQYF,TGTGCCAGCAGCGTACGGGACGGGAAAGGCTACGAGCAGTACTTC
TRBJ1-2,TRBV5-4,.,.,CASSLAGARDYTF,TGTGCCAGCAGCTTGGCGGGGGCCCGTGACTACACCTTC
TRBJ2-5,TRBV2,TRBD2,.,CARGTRKETQYF,TGTGCCAGGGGGACTAGGAAAGAGACCCAGTACTTC
TRBJ1-1,TRBV5-1,.,.,CASSLGTMNTEAFF,TGCGCCAGCAGCTTGGGAACTATGAACACTGAAGCTTTCTTT
TRBJ2-7,TRBV11-3,.,.,CASSLGVDPPYEQYF,TGTGCCAGCAGCTTAGGGGTGGATCCCCCCTACGAGCAGTACTTC
TRBJ1-2,TRBV6-5,.,once,CASSAGTNYGYTF,TGTGCCAGCAGTGCCGGTACTAACTATGGCTACACCTTC
TRBJ2-2,TRBV5-1,.,once,CASSSSGVTGELFF,TGCGCCAGCAGCTCGTCAGGGGTTACCGGGGAGCTGTTTTTT
TRBJ2-5,TRBV18,.,.,CASSPPERETQYF,TGTGCCAGCTCACCCCCCGAACGGGAGACCCAGTACTTC
TRBJ1-4,TRBV6-1,.,.,CASRALTSGDEKLFF,TGTGCCAGCAGGGCTCTGACTTCAGGGGATGAAAAACTGTTTTTT
TRBJ2-3,TRBV5-1,.,.,CASSLRPSTDTQYF,TGCGCCAGCAGCTTGAGGCCCAGCACAGATACGCAGTATTTT
TRBJ1-2,TRBV6-6,.,.,CASTRDGWSYGYTF,TGTGCCAGCACCCGGGACGGCTGGAGCTATGGCTACACCTTC
TRBJ2-2,TRBV5-4,.,.,CASSSTGLGTGELFF,TGTGCCAGCAGCTCGACAGGCTTGGGCACCGGGGAGCTGTTTTTT
TRBJ2-7,TRBV11-2,.,once,CASSFDDYSSYEQYF,TGTGCCAGCAGCTTCGACGACTATAGCTCCTACGAGCAGTACTTC
TRBJ2-3,TRBV7-2,TRBD2,.,CASSLFWDSGSGEDTQYF,TGTGCCAGCAGCTTATTTTGGGATAGCGGGAGCGGGGAAGATACGCAGTATTTT
TRBJ1-2,TRBV4-1,TRBD1,.,CARSQEPGGGYGYTF,TGCGCCCGCAGCCAAGAGCCAGGGGGTGGCTATGGCTACACCTTC